This entry lists 11 T cell receptor beta chains sequenced from one sample in a study of T cell responses to AZD1222 COVID-19 vaccine. Produced via immunoSEQ multiplex PCR; TCRdb's table is partial and in-frame only. Of about 69,000 clones listed, over 65% are singletons. The source was peripheral blood, collected 28 days after the second AZD1222 dose. All receptors come from an adult who received the AZD1222 COVID-19 vaccine.

The V call is TRBV7-2, the J call TRBJ2-2; TRBD2 is a possible D gene (5 bases). V was shortened by 8 bases and J by 0 bases, with 19 bases between the two germline ends. Germline V lookup: CDR1 SGHTA, CDR2 FQGNSA. This CDR3 is built from 17 residues. The CDR3 is CASRSWGADANTGELFF. Written as DNA, the CDR3 is TGTGCCAGCCGAAGCTGGGGAGCAGATGCGAACACCGGGGAGCTGTTTTTT.

This clone was observed once. The chain joins TRBV5-1 to TRBJ2-7; 7 bases line up with TRBD1. Trimming at V came to 0 bases and at J to 5 bases, leaving 5 bases not matched to a gene. The CDR3 loop spans 14 amino acids. Germline loops: CDR1 SGHRS, CDR2 YFSETQ. Here the CDR3 DNA reads TGCGCCAGCAGCTTGGGACAGGGAATCGACGAGCAGTACTTC. It yields the protein CASSLGQGIDEQYF. Full variable domain (rest looked up from reference TRBV5-1 and TRBJ2-7): KAGVTQTPRYLIKTRGQQVTLSCSPISGHRSVSWYQQTPGQGLQFLFEYFSETQRNKGNFPGRFSGRQFSNSRSEMNVSTLELGDSALYLCASSLGQGIDEQYFGPGTRLTVT.

The chain joins TRBV7-9 to TRBJ2-3, with no clear D. V lost 1 base and J lost 2, with 10 bases in between. Looked up from germline, CDR1 is SEHNR and CDR2 is FQNEAQ (reference sequence). This CDR3 has 15 amino acids. The CDR3 sequence: CASSLGQGNTDTQYF. CDR3 DNA: TGTGCCAGCAGCTTAGGCCAAGGGAACACAGATACGCAGTATTTT.

The rearrangement uses TRBV5-1 and TRBJ2-7; D gene unclear. Looked up from germline, CDR1 is SGHRS and CDR2 is YFSETQ. The CDR3 has 14 residues. Deletions cut 2 bases from V and 2 bases from J, with 11 bases between. The CDR3 reads CASSFQPGPYEQYF. The CDR3 nucleotides read TGCGCCAGCAGCTTTCAGCCCGGTCCCTACGAGCAGTACTTC.

The chain has TRBV25-1 and TRBJ2-1; D is unresolved. Germline V CDR1 and CDR2: MGHDK, SYGVNS. The CDR3 spans 14 residues. Trimming removed 4 bases from V and 8 bases from J, with 15 bases in between. The CDR3 loop is CASSVRASSDEQFF. The CDR3 DNA sequence: TGTGCCAGCAGTGTACGGGCTAGTTCTGATGAGCAGTTCTTC.

The gene calls are TRBV18 and TRBJ2-5; D is ambiguous. Trimming cost V 5 bases and J 1 base, with 2 bases left between them. CDR1 and CDR2 (germline): KGHSH, LQKENI. There are 11 residues in the CDR3. This CDR3 is CASSAQETQYF. For the CDR3, the DNA is TGTGCCAGCTCAGCCCAAGAGACCCAGTACTTC. The full variable domain, rest sourced from reference TRBV18 and TRBJ2-5, is NAGVMQNPRHLVRRRGQEARLRCSPMKGHSHVYWYRQLPEEGLKFMVYLQKENIIDESGMPKERFSAEFPKEGPSILRIQQVVRGDSAAYFCASSAQETQYFGPGTRLLVL.

The chain is built from TRBV18 and TRBJ1-2; TRBD1 matches 7 bases. The junction had 15 bases not matched to a gene; V was cut back by 5 bases and J by 6 bases. Germline CDR1 KGHSH, CDR2 LQKENI. The CDR3 contains 16 residues. CDR3 residues: CASSNTFDRAENGYTF. The CDR3 DNA is TGTGCCAGCTCAAATACGTTCGACAGGGCTGAAAATGGCTACACCTTC.

This clone has only one observation. The V call is TRBV7-8, the J call TRBJ2-7, with 7 bases identical to TRBD1. V lost 5 bases, J lost 3 bases, and 7 bases stayed unmatched. The CDR3 consists of 14 residues. The V gene's germline CDR1 is SGHVS and CDR2 FQNEAQ. In nucleotides, the CDR3 is TGTGCCAGCAGCGGAAAAGGGGGCTTCTACGAGCAGTACTTC. Translated: CASSGKGGFYEQYF. Looking up the rest from reference TRBV7-8 and TRBJ2-7 gives the full variable domain: GAGVSQSPRYKVAKRGQDVALRCDPISGHVSLFWYQQALGQGPEFLTYFQNEAQLDKSGLPSDRFFAERPEGSVSTLKIQRTQQEDSAVYLCASSGKGGFYEQYFGPGTRLTVT.

The DNA of the CDR3 is TGTGCCAGCAGCTTAGGGGGGGGGACTAGCGTCGATTCAGAGACCCAGTACTTC. Translated: CASSLGGGTSVDSETQYF. This chain connects TRBV7-6 to TRBJ2-5, with TRBD2 matching 10 bases. Germline-derived CDR1 and CDR2 are SGHVS and FNYEAQ. The ends lost 1 base at V and 4 bases at J; junction bases unmatched: 12. The CDR3 is 18 residues long.

V and J are TRBV29-1 and TRBJ1-2, with TRBD1 matching over 9 bases. CDR1 and CDR2 from the germline V gene are SQVTM and ANQGSEA. The V gene end was trimmed by 6 bases and the J gene end by 1 base; junction bases not matched to a gene: 3. There are 13 residues in the CDR3. This chain's CDR3 is CSVLDRGNYGYTF. CDR3 DNA sequence: TGCAGCGTGCTGGACAGGGGTAACTATGGCTACACCTTC.

This chain joins TRBV5-1 and TRBJ2-7, with a possible D match to TRBD2 (6 bases). V was cut by 6 bases and J by 0 bases, with 13 bases left in between. Germline assignment: CDR1 SGHRS and CDR2 YFSETQ. This CDR3 region has 14 residues. CDR3 coding DNA: TGCGCCAGCAAATACGGGGGTTACTCCTACGAGCAGTACTTC. Its translation: CASKYGGYSYEQYF. Complete variable domain (other parts from reference TRBV5-1 and TRBJ2-7): KAGVTQTPRYLIKTRGQQVTLSCSPISGHRSVSWYQQTPGQGLQFLFEYFSETQRNKGNFPGRFSGRQFSNSRSEMNVSTLELGDSALYLCASKYGGYSYEQYFGPGTRLTVT.